The 22 T cell receptor beta chains below come from one sample, sequenced in a study of blood T cell repertoires in COVID-19. The method was immunoSEQ multiplex PCR; TCRdb's version includes in-frame clones alone and lacks a portion of them. The sample lists over 200,000 clones, roughly 90% seen once, with more than 0.7% in the top ten. The sequencing input was peripheral blood. The origin of the receptors is a man aged 55 to 70 with COVID-19, enrolled during active disease.

This clone was detected only a few times. J is TRBJ2-7 and V is TRBV5-5; no definite D call. Germline loops: CDR1 SGHKS, CDR2 YYEKEE (reference sequence). Trimming cost V 0 bases and J 3 bases, with 13 bases left between them. This CDR3 comprises 15 residues. CDR3 sequence reads: CASSLVTTENYEQYF. As DNA, the CDR3 is TGTGCCAGCAGCTTGGTAACGACGGAGAACTACGAGCAGTACTTC. Combining the CDR3 with reference TRBV5-5 and TRBJ2-7 gives the whole variable domain DAGVTQSPTHLIKTRGQQVTLRCSPISGHKSVSWYQQVLGQGPQFIFQYYEKEERGRGNFPDRFSARQFPNYSSELNVNALLLGDSALYLCASSLVTTENYEQYFGPGTRLTVT.

The chain links TRBV15 to TRBJ1-4, with D possibly being TRBD1 (5 bases). The CDR3 totals 17 residues. CDR1 LNHNV and CDR2 YYDKDF come from the germline V gene (reference sequence). V lost 5 bases to trimming and J lost 3 bases, with 19 bases between them. CDR3 protein: CATSAQGRVQANEKLFF. For the CDR3, the DNA is TGTGCCACCAGCGCCCAGGGCAGGGTACAAGCTAATGAAAAACTGTTTTTT.

V usage is TRBV7-2 and J usage is TRBJ2-7; D may be TRBD1 (6 bases). The germline gives CDR1 SGHTA, CDR2 FQGNSA. The CDR3 is 14 amino acids. Trimming shortened V by 5 bases and J by 1 base, and 12 bases separated the two germline ends. The CDR3 loop reads CASSPGTPSYEQYF. CDR3 DNA sequence: TGTGCCAGCAGCCCCGGGACACCGTCCTACGAGCAGTACTTC.

The chain uses TRBV15 and TRBJ1-1; D is undetermined. The ends were cut back, 6 bases at V and 1 base at J, with 12 bases in the middle. Germline CDR1 LNHNV, CDR2 YYDKDF (reference sequence). This CDR3 has 14 amino acids. The CDR3 nucleotides read TGTGCCACCAGGCCGGGAAAAACGAACACTGAAGCTTTCTTT. It yields the protein CATRPGKTNTEAFF.

The chain joins TRBV7-9 to TRBJ1-2; D is unresolved. V lost 5 bases and J lost 2, with 9 bases in between. The CDR3 loop spans 13 amino acids. In germline, CDR1 is SEHNR, CDR2 FQNEAQ (reference sequence). CDR3 bases: TGTGCCAGCAGCCGTTTATTAAACTATGGCTACACCTTC. Its protein product is CASSRLLNYGYTF. The full variable domain, with the rest looked up from reference TRBV7-9 and TRBJ1-2, is DTGVSQNPRHKITKRGQNVTFRCDPISEHNRLYWYRQTLGQGPEFLTYFQNEAQLEKSRLLSDRFSAERPKGSFSTLEIQRTEQGDSAMYLCASSRLLNYGYTFGSGTRLTVV.

The gene calls are TRBV18 and TRBJ2-2, with 8 bases that match TRBD1. The germline V gene has CDR1 KGHSH and CDR2 LQKENI. J was trimmed by 6 bases and V by 5 bases; bases with no gene match: 2. This CDR3 is 13 amino acids long. The CDR3 here is CASSAQGAGELFF. The DNA for the CDR3 is TGTGCCAGCTCAGCACAGGGGGCCGGGGAGCTGTTTTTT. Together with reference TRBV18 and TRBJ2-2, the CDR3 gives the full variable domain: NAGVMQNPRHLVRRRGQEARLRCSPMKGHSHVYWYRQLPEEGLKFMVYLQKENIIDESGMPKERFSAEFPKEGPSILRIQQVVRGDSAAYFCASSAQGAGELFFGEGSRLTVL.

The chain carries TRBV5-6 and TRBJ2-1, with 14 nucleotides matching TRBD2. J was trimmed by 6 bases and V by 4 bases; bases with no gene match: 9. The length of the CDR3 is 17 residues. CDR1 and CDR2 (germline): SGHDT, YYEEEE. CDR3 residues: CASSMGLAGAGGNEQFF. The CDR3 nucleotides read TGTGCCAGCAGCATGGGACTAGCGGGAGCAGGTGGCAATGAGCAGTTCTTC.

This sequence joins TRBV6-5 and TRBJ1-2; TRBD1 is a possible D gene (5 bases). This CDR3 has 13 amino acids. Trimming shortened V by 5 bases and J by 7 bases, and 14 bases separated the two germline ends. The V gene's germline CDR1 is MNHEY and CDR2 SVGAGI. The CDR3 DNA reads TGTGCCAGCAGTACCCCGCGGGGGGTTGGCTACACCTTC. Translating it yields CASSTPRGVGYTF.

This rearrangement joins TRBV5-1 to TRBJ1-1; D is uncertain. From germline, CDR1 is SGHRS and CDR2 YFSETQ. Trimming stripped 2 bases from V and 5 bases from J, with 10 bases between. This CDR3 contains 13 residues. The CDR3 protein is CASSLREETEAFF. The CDR3 DNA reads as TGCGCCAGCAGCTTACGGGAGGAGACTGAAGCTTTCTTT. The entire variable domain, with the rest obtained from reference TRBV5-1 and TRBJ1-1, is as follows: KAGVTQTPRYLIKTRGQQVTLSCSPISGHRSVSWYQQTPGQGLQFLFEYFSETQRNKGNFPGRFSGRQFSNSRSEMNVSTLELGDSALYLCASSLREETEAFFGQGTRLTVV.

The J gene is TRBJ1-1, the V gene TRBV29-1; TRBD1 is a possible D gene (5 bases). Germline lookup yields CDR1 SQVTM and CDR2 ANQGSEA. V dropped 4 bases and J dropped 5 bases, with 11 bases sitting between them. The CDR3 runs 12 residues. The CDR3 reads CSVVSRGTEAFF. In DNA, the CDR3 is TGCAGCGTTGTGTCTCGGGGGACTGAAGCTTTCTTT.

The chain is built from TRBV18 and TRBJ1-1; 7 bases agree with TRBD1. This CDR3 is built from 14 residues. CDR1 is KGHSH, CDR2 LQKENI, per germline. Unmatched junction bases numbered 6, after V lost 4 bases and J lost 4 bases. The chain's CDR3 is CASSLTYRGTEAFF. In DNA, the CDR3 is TGTGCCAGCTCACTAACGTACAGGGGCACTGAAGCTTTCTTT.

A single count supports this clone. The chain recombines TRBV6-1 with TRBJ2-5; D might be TRBD1 (6 bases). The V end was cut by 2 bases, the J end by 4 bases, with 14 bases between. The CDR3 consists of 15 residues. Germline CDR1 reads MNHNS; CDR2 reads SASEGT. CDR3 sequence (DNA): TGTGCCAGCAGTGAATCCACAGGGTTATCAGAGACCCAGTACTTC. Encoded protein: CASSESTGLSETQYF.

This clone was recorded only once. The chain couples TRBV9 to TRBJ2-1; D unresolved. CDR3 length: 15 residues. Trimming removed 4 bases at V and 9 bases at J, with 20 bases between. Germline V CDR1 and CDR2: SGDLS, YYNGEE. The CDR3 loop is CASSNVMHPPGEQFF. Here the CDR3 DNA reads TGTGCCAGCAGCAATGTTATGCACCCCCCCGGTGAGCAGTTCTTC.

V is TRBV5-1 and J is TRBJ2-3; TRBD1 agrees at 7 bases. V trimming: 4 bases; J trimming: 3 bases; junction bases outside the gene matches: 8. In germline, CDR1 is SGHRS, CDR2 YFSETQ. CDR3 length: 15 amino acids. The chain's CDR3 is CASSTKGALTDTQYF. CDR3 nucleotide sequence: TGCGCCAGCAGCACAAAGGGGGCCCTAACAGATACGCAGTATTTT.

This clone was detected only once. The V call is TRBV6-5, the J call TRBJ2-5; D is possibly TRBD2 (6 bases). Germline V gives CDR1 MNHEY, CDR2 SVGAGI. V dropped 7 bases and J dropped 4 bases, with 13 bases sitting between them. CDR3 length equals 13 residues. In DNA form, the CDR3 reads TGTGCCAGCATGCCGGGAGTCCGAGAGACCCAGTACTTC. The encoded protein is CASMPGVRETQYF.

The sample holds one count of this clone. This chain joins TRBV3-1 (or the pseudogene TRBV3-2) and TRBJ1-3; D is undetermined. The germline V and J ends were trimmed by 1 base and 9 bases, with 13 bases remaining between them. Germline loops: CDR1 LGHDT, CDR2 YNNKEL (reference sequence). This CDR3 is built from 14 residues. The CDR3 region is CASSQAFPGGTIYF. The CDR3 DNA sequence: TGTGCCAGCAGCCAAGCCTTCCCCGGAGGCACCATATATTTT.

This clone was detected a few times. The CDR3 nucleotides read TGTGCCAGCAGCCGCGACACTAGCGGGACCGGGGAGCTGTTTTTT. Translating gives CASSRDTSGTGELFF. The chain joins TRBV3-1 (or the pseudogene TRBV3-2) to TRBJ2-2; the match to TRBD2 covers 9 bases. This CDR3 has 15 amino acids. Germline V gene sequence: CDR1 LGHDT, CDR2 YNNKEL (reference sequence). After removal of 4 bases from V and 5 bases from J, the junction contained 5 bases not matched to a gene.

The J gene is TRBJ1-1, the V gene TRBV12-3 or TRBV12-4, with unresolved D. The ends were cut back, 4 bases at V and 6 bases at J, with 12 bases in the middle. The CDR3 sequence is 13 residues long. The CDR3 spells CASSSRFPSEAFF. The DNA for the CDR3 is TGTGCCAGCAGTTCTCGTTTTCCCTCTGAAGCTTTCTTT.

This sequence joins TRBV30 and TRBJ1-5; 11 bases are shared with TRBD1. The CDR3 spans 17 residues. CDR1 is GTSNPN and CDR2 is SVGIG in the germline V gene (reference sequence). J was trimmed by 1 base and V by 0 bases; bases with no gene match: 5. This CDR3 reads CAWSVRGTGGSNQPQHF. CDR3 nucleotide sequence: TGTGCCTGGAGTGTACGAGGGACAGGGGGAAGCAATCAGCCCCAGCATTTT. Full variable domain (missing parts from reference TRBV30 and TRBJ1-5): SQTIHQWPATLVQPVGSPLSLECTVEGTSNPNLYWYRQAAGRGLQLLFYSVGIGQISSEVPQNLSASRPQDRQFILSSKKLLLSDSGFYLCAWSVRGTGGSNQPQHFGDGTRLSIL.

The chain links TRBV6-4 to TRBJ2-3, with D maybe TRBD1 (7 bases). In germline, CDR1 is MRHNA, CDR2 SNTAGT. The germline V and J ends were trimmed by 7 bases and 5 bases, with 13 bases remaining between them. The CDR3 covers 13 residues. CDR3 bases: TGTGCCAGCACCACAGGGGAGGTAGATACGCAGTATTTT. Translated: CASTTGEVDTQYF.

The chain employs TRBV3-1 (or the pseudogene TRBV3-2) and TRBJ1-5; D gene unclear. Per germline, CDR1 LGHDT and CDR2 YNNKEL (reference sequence). This CDR3 has 13 amino acids. The ends were cut back, 1 base at V and 4 bases at J, with 5 bases in the middle. The CDR3 loop reads CASSQAVNQPQHF. The CDR3 DNA is TGTGCCAGCAGCCAAGCGGTGAATCAGCCCCAGCATTTT.

V gene TRBV6-6 combines with J gene TRBJ1-1; weak D call: TRBD1 (6 bases). This CDR3 contains 12 residues. CDR1 MNHNY and CDR2 SVGAGI come from the germline V gene (reference sequence). Trimming left V 4 bases short and J 7 bases short, with 10 bases between. Here the CDR3 reads CASSSRDNEAFF. DNA for the CDR3: TGTGCCAGCAGTTCCCGGGACAATGAAGCTTTCTTT.